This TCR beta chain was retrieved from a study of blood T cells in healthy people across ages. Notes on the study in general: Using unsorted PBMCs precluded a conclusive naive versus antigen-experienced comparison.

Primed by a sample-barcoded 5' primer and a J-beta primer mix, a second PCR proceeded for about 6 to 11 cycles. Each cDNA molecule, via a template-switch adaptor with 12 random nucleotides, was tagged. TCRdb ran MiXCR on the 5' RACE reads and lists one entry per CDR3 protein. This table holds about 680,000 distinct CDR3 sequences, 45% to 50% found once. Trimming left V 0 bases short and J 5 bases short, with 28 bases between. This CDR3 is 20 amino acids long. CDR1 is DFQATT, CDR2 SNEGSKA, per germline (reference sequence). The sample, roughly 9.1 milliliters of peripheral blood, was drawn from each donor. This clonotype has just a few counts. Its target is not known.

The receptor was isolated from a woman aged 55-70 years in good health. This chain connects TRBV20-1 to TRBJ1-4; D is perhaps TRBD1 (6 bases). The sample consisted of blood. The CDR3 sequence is CSARDRTGLIVRKRNEKLFF. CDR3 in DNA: TGCAGTGCTAGAGATCGTACAGGGTTGATTGTGAGAAAGCGGAATGAAAAACTGTTTTTT.